The clone carrying this T cell receptor beta chain was detected only once. Some clones are missing from TCRdb's copy, which holds only in-frame ones; the method was immunoSEQ multiplex PCR. This table holds some 430,000 clones, less than 95% found once. The source of the sample is a study of blood T cell repertoires in COVID-19. Looking at the study overall: COVID-19 samples, acute and convalescent, were from the United States, Italy and Spain. PBMCs, B-cell-depleted T cells, or T cells provided the cDNA or gDNA that made up the material.

CDR1 is SNHLY, CDR2 FYNNEI, per germline. The CDR3 runs 13 residues. Trimming took 5 bases from V and 5 from J, leaving 12 bases between them. This chain links TRBV2 with TRBJ1-1; D is ambiguous. This clonotype was obtained from a man aged 18 to 35 who had recovered from COVID-19. The specimen sequenced was PBMCs or T cells enriched from blood (not recorded which). Here the CDR3 reads CASSSEGWTEAFF. DNA for the CDR3: TGTGCCAGCAGTTCTGAGGGTTGGACTGAAGCTTTCTTT.